This TCR beta chain was captured in a study of T cell repertoires in cytomegalovirus infection. Study summary: Both recently identified HLA-C-restricted and well-studied HLA-B-restricted CMV epitopes were used in the study. CMV infection and matching HLA type were both indicated by public TCR beta signatures. Study-level results: CMV-specific TCR beta clonotypes restricted by HLA-C dominated the ex vivo response. Identification of carriers of CMV plus the relevant HLA was achieved through cumulative public TCR beta family frequency.

A remark on this clonotype: What it binds is not known.

MiXCR, run by TCRdb on the reads, gives a single entry per CDR3 protein. The sample has approximately 910,000 distinct CDR3 sequences, roughly 31% seen once; the top ten hold roughly 13%. The V end lost 5 bases, the J end lost 2 bases, and 14 bases lay between the germline ends. The germline gives CDR1 MNHEY, CDR2 SMNVEV (reference sequence). This CDR3 has 15 amino acids. The TCR sequence derives from a human donor in good health (CMV status not recorded). Some clones in this sample may be carry-over from other donors' samples. Material: cultured CD8+ T cells from PBMCs, obtained from culture after CMV antigen stimulation. This chain joins TRBV27 and TRBJ2-3, with D possibly called TRBD1 or TRBD2 (5 bases each). The CDR3 loop is CASSPRDRPTDTQYF. CDR3 nucleotides: TGTGCCAGCAGTCCCCGGGACCGTCCCACAGATACGCAGTATTTT.